This TCR beta chain originates from a study of identical twins (dated by TCRdb to between 2015 and 2016). About the full investigation: To test whether fetal clonotypes persist, this study deep-sequenced TCR alpha and beta repertoires from monozygotic twins, from unrelated adults of various ages, and from cord blood. To rule out contamination, the twin experiments were replicated at different times with different library preparation protocols.

Broad study findings and their caveats: Zero-insertion analyses could be partly confounded by invariant T cells such as MAIT and iNKT, though diverse VJ usage argued against such confounding for most clonotypes. The excess sharing between twins in beta out-of-frame sequences was weaker because fewer shared sequences reduced the signal-to-noise ratio. Out-of-frame TCR alpha sharing in monozygotic twins was systematically underestimated by recombination models, whereas sharing between unrelated individuals was in agreement with the recombination models. Compared with coincidental sharing between unrelated individuals, out-of-frame TCR alpha sequences shared between twins showed an excess of sequences with low generation probability. Conclusions relied on cross-sectional statistical analysis, since the same donors could not be followed over many years. Abundant cord blood beta clonotypes carried fewer insertions; young adult naive repertoires showed a weaker similar trend, while memory repertoires showed none.

Library generation was performed with 5' RACE. Sequenced on an Illumina HiSeq 2000. A universal primer binding site was added through template switching, and the final cDNA carried a unique molecular identifier so that TCR cDNA molecules could be counted accurately. Specific primers in the conserved constant-segment region were used to synthesize first-strand cDNA for TCR alpha and beta chains. To control for contamination, each cDNA library was double barcoded with a SMART-Mk sample barcode plus Illumina barcodes. TruSeq adapter sequences, together with Illumina sample barcodes, were added in two successive PCR steps. Sequencing of the TCR alpha and beta cDNA libraries was done on the Illumina HiSeq platform using custom primers. The study's processing was this. MiGEC was used to process raw reads and extract unique molecular identifiers, and MiXCR was used to find CDR3 positions. Recombination models were inferred per individual with the repgenHMM and IGoR tools using an EM algorithm. Shared clonotype analysis was performed with the tcR package in R, normalizing sharing by the product of cloneset sizes. To study raw recombination free of thymic and clonal selection effects, out-of-frame nonproductive sequences were analyzed. TCRdb cleaned the public reads at Q25 with fastp, built clones with MiXCR and kept in-frame beta chains. Each CDR3 protein gets just one entry, which takes the most common genes and DNA from the rows behind it. V and J calls and clone size were set by TCRdb, not the authors. The sample has approximately 300,000 distinct CDR3 sequences on record, around 9.7% of them singletons. The top ten clones comprise 6% to 8.5% of the sample.

Including the terminal cysteine and phenylalanine, the CDR3 comprises 14 residues. Of all the DNA, just the CDR3 is kept, 42 bases in frame from base 1. The V and J ends are trimmed by 3 bases and 2 bases, leaving 11 bases between them. The germline V gene yields MGHRA for CDR1 and YSYEKL for CDR2. The sample holds many counts of this clonotype. Its antigen has not been determined. No base quality values were provided; no much bigger clone lies one nucleotide off. Every donor in the study was a healthy Caucasian. The twin cohort consisted of three pairs of female monozygotic twins, all aged roughly 18 to 30 years. Positive isolation kits from Invitrogen were used to isolate CD4+ and CD8+ T cell populations. The sample also formed part of further work on yellow fever vaccine responses in identical twins. The other study reports the following: According to the authors, in identical twins the way T cells responded to vaccination appeared partly convergent and partly personalized. In the study, vaccine-responding T cell clones were precisely tracked in identical twins.

Sequencing was carried out using CD8+ T cells sorted from blood. This sequence uses TRBV4-1 and TRBJ2-7; no D gene can be assigned with confidence. This TCR was sampled from a woman aged 18-29 years in good health. This receptor carries the CDR3 CASSQARDTYEQYF. In nucleotide form, the sequence is TGCGCCAGCAGCCAGGCCCGTGATACCTACGAGCAGTACTTC.